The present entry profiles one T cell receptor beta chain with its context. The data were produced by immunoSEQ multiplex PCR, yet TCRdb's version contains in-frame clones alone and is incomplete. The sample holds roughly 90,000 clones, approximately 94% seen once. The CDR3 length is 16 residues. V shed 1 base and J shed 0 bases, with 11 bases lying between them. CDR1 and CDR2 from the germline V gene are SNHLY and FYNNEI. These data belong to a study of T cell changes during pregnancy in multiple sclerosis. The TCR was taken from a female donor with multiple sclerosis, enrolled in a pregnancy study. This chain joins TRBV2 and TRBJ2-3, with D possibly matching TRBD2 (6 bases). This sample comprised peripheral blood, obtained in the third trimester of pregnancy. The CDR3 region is CASSEDRGISTDTQYF. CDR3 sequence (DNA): TGTGCCAGCAGTGAAGATCGGGGGATTAGCACAGATACGCAGTATTTT.